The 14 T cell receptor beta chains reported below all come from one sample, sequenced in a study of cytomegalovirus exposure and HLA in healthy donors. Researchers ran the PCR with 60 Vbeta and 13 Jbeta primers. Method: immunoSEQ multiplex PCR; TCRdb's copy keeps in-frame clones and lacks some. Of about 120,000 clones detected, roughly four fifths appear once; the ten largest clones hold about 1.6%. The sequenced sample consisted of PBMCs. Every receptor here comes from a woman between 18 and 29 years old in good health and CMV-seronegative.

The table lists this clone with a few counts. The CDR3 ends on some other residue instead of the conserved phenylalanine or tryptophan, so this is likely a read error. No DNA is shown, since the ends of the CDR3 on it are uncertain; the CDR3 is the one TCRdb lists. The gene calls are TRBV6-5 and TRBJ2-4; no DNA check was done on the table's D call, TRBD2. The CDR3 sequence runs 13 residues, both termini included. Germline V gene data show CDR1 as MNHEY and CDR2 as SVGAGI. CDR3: CASSEAQGTSEHI.

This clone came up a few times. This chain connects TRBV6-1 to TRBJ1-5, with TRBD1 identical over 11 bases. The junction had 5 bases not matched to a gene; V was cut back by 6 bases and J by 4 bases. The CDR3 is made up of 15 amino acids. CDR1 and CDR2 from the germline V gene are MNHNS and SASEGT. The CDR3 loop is CASSDGTGGNQPQHF. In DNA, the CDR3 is TGTGCCAGCAGCGACGGGACAGGGGGTAATCAGCCCCAGCATTTT.

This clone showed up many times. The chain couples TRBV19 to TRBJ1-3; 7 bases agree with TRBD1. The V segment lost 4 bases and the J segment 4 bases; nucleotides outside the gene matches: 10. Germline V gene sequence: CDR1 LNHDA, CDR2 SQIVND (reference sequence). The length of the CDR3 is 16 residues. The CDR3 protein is CASSTPNRGRGNTIYF. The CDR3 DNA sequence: TGTGCCAGTAGTACCCCAAACAGGGGACGAGGAAACACCATATATTTT. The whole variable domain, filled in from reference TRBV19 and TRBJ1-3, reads DGGITQSPKYLFRKEGQNVTLSCEQNLNHDAMYWYRQDPGQGLRLIYYSQIVNDFQKGDIAEGYSVSREKKESFPLTVTSAQKNPTAFYLCASSTPNRGRGNTIYFGEGSWLTVV.

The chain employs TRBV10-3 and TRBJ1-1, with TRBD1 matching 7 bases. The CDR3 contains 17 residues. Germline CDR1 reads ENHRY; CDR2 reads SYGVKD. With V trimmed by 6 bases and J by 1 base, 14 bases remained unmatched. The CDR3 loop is CAISARLKGARNTEAFF. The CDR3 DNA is TGTGCCATCAGCGCCCGCTTAAAGGGGGCAAGGAACACTGAAGCTTTCTTT.

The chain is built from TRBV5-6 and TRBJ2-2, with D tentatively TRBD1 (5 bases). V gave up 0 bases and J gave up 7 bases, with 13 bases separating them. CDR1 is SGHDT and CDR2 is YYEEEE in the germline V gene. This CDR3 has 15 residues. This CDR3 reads CASSLVGVDLGELFF. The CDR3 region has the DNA TGTGCCAGCAGCTTGGTAGGGGTTGACCTCGGGGAGCTGTTTTTT.

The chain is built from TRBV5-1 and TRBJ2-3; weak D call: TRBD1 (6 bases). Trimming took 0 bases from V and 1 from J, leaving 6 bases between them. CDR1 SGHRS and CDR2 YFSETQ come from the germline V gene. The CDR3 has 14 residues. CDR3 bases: TGCGCCAGCAGCTTGGACAGGGGCACAGATACGCAGTATTTT. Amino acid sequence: CASSLDRGTDTQYF.

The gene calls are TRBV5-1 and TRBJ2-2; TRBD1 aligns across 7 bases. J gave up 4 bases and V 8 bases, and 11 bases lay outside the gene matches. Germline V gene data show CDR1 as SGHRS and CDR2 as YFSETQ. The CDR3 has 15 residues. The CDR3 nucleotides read TGCGCCAGTGCCTCAGGACAGGTTTCCACCGGGGAGCTGTTTTTT. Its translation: CASASGQVSTGELFF.

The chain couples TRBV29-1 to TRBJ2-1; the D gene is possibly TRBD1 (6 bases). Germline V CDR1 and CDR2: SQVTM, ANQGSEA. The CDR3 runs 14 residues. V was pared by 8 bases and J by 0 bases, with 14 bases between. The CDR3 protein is CSSAGTLSYNEQFF. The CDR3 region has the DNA TGCAGCTCCGCCGGGACACTCTCCTACAATGAGCAGTTCTTC.

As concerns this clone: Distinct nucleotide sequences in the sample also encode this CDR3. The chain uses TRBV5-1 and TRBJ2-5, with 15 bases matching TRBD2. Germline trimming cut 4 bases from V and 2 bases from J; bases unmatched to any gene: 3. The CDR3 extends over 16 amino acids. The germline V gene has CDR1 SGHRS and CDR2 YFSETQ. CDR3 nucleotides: TGCGCCAGCAGCAGGGGACTAGCGGGGGGTCAAGAGACCCAGTACTTC. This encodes CASSRGLAGGQETQYF.

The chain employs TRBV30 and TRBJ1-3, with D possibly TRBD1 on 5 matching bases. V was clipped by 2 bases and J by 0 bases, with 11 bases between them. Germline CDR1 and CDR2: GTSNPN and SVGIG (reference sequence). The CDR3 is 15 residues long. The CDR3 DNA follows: TGTGCCTGGAGTCCAGGGTATCCCTCTGGAAACACCATATATTTT. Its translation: CAWSPGYPSGNTIYF.

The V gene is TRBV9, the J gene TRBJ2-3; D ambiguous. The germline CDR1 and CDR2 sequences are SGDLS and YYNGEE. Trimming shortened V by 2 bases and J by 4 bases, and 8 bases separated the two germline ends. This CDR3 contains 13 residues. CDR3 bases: TGTGCCAGCAGCGTCCCTACCGCAGATACGCAGTATTTT. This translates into CASSVPTADTQYF.

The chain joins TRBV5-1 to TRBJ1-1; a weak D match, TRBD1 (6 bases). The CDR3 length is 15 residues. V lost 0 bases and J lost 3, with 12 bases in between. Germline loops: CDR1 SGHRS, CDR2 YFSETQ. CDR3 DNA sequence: TGCGCCAGCAGCTTGGGTTTAAGGGGGTACACTGAAGCTTTCTTT. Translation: CASSLGLRGYTEAFF.

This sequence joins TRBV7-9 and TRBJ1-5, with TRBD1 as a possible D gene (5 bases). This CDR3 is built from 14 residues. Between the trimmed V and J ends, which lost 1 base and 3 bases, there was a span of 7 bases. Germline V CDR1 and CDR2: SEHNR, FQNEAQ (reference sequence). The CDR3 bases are TGTGCCAGCAGCTTAGAGGGGCTCAATCAGCCCCAGCATTTT. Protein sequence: CASSLEGLNQPQHF.

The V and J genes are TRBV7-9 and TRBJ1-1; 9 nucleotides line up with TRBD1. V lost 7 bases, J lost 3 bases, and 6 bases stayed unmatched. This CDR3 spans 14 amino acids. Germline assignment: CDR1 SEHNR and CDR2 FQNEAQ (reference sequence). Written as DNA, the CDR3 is TGTGCCAGCACAAGGACAGGGGCAGACACTGAAGCTTTCTTT. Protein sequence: CASTRTGADTEAFF.